Each of the 31 T cell receptor beta chains below was sequenced from the same sample in a study of T-cell memory formation after mild COVID-19. TCRdb fed the 5' RACE reads into MiXCR, producing one record per CDR3 protein. This sample has about 270,000 distinct CDR3 sequences; 16% occur once, and the top ten carry around 23%. Sequencing was performed on PBMCs or a T cell subset sorted from them (not recorded which). All receptors come from a man younger than 30 who had mild COVID-19 (a few samples of this study predate the infection). Cell type and time point are not known.

The V call is TRBV20-1, the J call TRBJ1-5; D call uncertain. V was trimmed by 3 bases and J by 6 bases, leaving 9 bases between them. Germline loops: CDR1 DFQATT, CDR2 SNEGSKA (reference sequence). The CDR3 is 12 amino acids. The CDR3 loop is CSASERGQPQHF. The CDR3 bases are TGCAGTGCTAGTGAGCGGGGTCAGCCCCAGCATTTT.

This clonotype has only a few counts. At one of its ends the junction is not consistent with the germline gene, which may arise from a read error. V gene TRBV6-1 combines with J gene TRBJ1-3; D is ambiguous. Germline CDR1 and CDR2: MNHNS and SASEGT. The CDR3 contains 15 residues. Here the CDR3 reads CASREDGSSGNTIYF. CDR3 nucleotide sequence: TGTGCCAGCAGGGAAGACGGTAGCTCTGGAAACACCATATATTTT.

This clonotype was found a few times. The chain recombines TRBV15 with TRBJ2-3; 9 bases match TRBD1. This CDR3 has 15 residues. Losses at the gene ends were 6 bases for V and 0 bases for J; bases not matched to a gene: 4. CDR1 is LNHNV and CDR2 is YYDKDF in the germline V gene (reference sequence). The CDR3 region is CATRQGALSTDTQYF. For the CDR3, the DNA is TGTGCCACCAGACAGGGGGCCTTAAGCACAGATACGCAGTATTTT. Full variable domain (outside the CDR3, taken from reference TRBV15 and TRBJ2-3): DAMVIQNPRYQVTQFGKPVTLSCSQTLNHNVMYWYQQKSSQAPKLLFHYYDKDFNNEADTPDNFQSRRPNTSFCFLDIRSPGLGDTAMYLCATRQGALSTDTQYFGPGTRLTVL.

The sample holds a few counts of this clonotype. The chain is built from TRBV11-2 and TRBJ2-7, with TRBD1 matching 7 bases. The CDR3 loop spans 11 amino acids. The germline V gene has CDR1 SGHAT and CDR2 FQNNGV. The junction had 1 base not matched to a gene; V was cut back by 5 bases and J by 6 bases. The DNA of the CDR3 is TGTGCCAGCAGCAGGGGGCCCGAGCAGTACTTC. Translated, it gives CASSRGPEQYF.

The chain couples TRBV7-9 to TRBJ2-7, with TRBD1 matching 7 bases. The CDR3 sequence is 14 residues long. J gave up 2 bases and V 5 bases, and 6 bases lay outside the gene matches. Germline V lookup: CDR1 SEHNR, CDR2 FQNEAQ (reference sequence). For the CDR3, the DNA is TGTGCCAGCAGCGCCGACAGGGCCCCCTACGAGCAGTACGTC. Amino acid sequence: CASSADRAPYEQYV.

This clonotype has a handful of counts. The rearrangement links TRBV30 to TRBJ2-3; TRBD2 might be the D (7 bases). The CDR3 is made up of 15 amino acids. CDR1 is GTSNPN and CDR2 is SVGIG in the germline V gene (reference sequence). Trimming cost V 0 bases and J 1 base, with 11 bases left between them. CDR3 sequence: CAWSVGGGGTDTQYF. CDR3 sequence (DNA): TGTGCCTGGAGTGTAGGGGGGGGCGGCACAGATACGCAGTATTTT.

The rearrangement joins TRBV5-1 to TRBJ2-1; tentatively, D is TRBD1 (6 bases). V dropped 0 bases and J dropped 2 bases, with 9 bases sitting between them. Per the germline V gene, CDR1 is SGHRS and CDR2 is YFSETQ. This CDR3 region has 15 residues. Here the CDR3 DNA reads TGCGCCAGCAGCTTGGCGGGACACCCCTACAATGAGCAGTTCTTC. Protein product: CASSLAGHPYNEQFF. Drawing the rest from reference TRBV5-1 and TRBJ2-1, the complete variable domain is KAGVTQTPRYLIKTRGQQVTLSCSPISGHRSVSWYQQTPGQGLQFLFEYFSETQRNKGNFPGRFSGRQFSNSRSEMNVSTLELGDSALYLCASSLAGHPYNEQFFGPGTRLTVL.

This clonotype has just a few counts. This sequence joins TRBV5-1 and TRBJ2-5, with unresolved D. This CDR3 comprises 14 residues. Germline V gene data show CDR1 as SGHRS and CDR2 as YFSETQ. With 4 bases removed from V and 3 bases from J, the gap between germline ends came to 13 bases. The CDR3 is CASSPPGRKETQYF. As DNA, the CDR3 is TGCGCCAGCAGCCCACCGGGCAGAAAAGAGACCCAGTACTTC.

V usage is TRBV4-3 and J usage is TRBJ1-1; D call uncertain. The CDR3 contains 15 residues. V was cut by 1 base and J by 5 bases, with 14 bases left in between. The germline V gene has CDR1 LGHNA and CDR2 YSLEER. The CDR3 DNA follows: TGCGCCAGCAGCCAAGGTGTCGGGAGCGTGACTGAAGCTTTCTTT. This gives the protein CASSQGVGSVTEAFF.

The chain uses TRBV10-3 and TRBJ2-4; the D gene could be TRBD1 or TRBD2 (6 bases each). The CDR3 is 13 residues long. The V end lost 11 bases, the J end lost 2 bases, and 13 bases lay between the germline ends. CDR1 is ENHRY and CDR2 is SYGVKD in the germline V gene. CDR3 bases: TGTGCCGCCAAGGGGGGAACCAAAAACATTCAGTACTTC. Protein: CAAKGGTKNIQYF.

This clonotype was recorded a few times. The V and J genes are TRBV14 and TRBJ2-1, with 10 bases lining up with TRBD1. The CDR3 length is 17 residues. CDR1 is SGHDN, CDR2 FVKESK, per germline. The V and J ends lost 2 bases and 9 bases, in that order; junction bases with no gene match: 13. The CDR3 reads CASSQLFRGQGYGEQFF. Written as DNA, the CDR3 is TGTGCCAGCAGCCAACTTTTTAGGGGACAGGGGTATGGTGAGCAGTTCTTC.

The rearrangement joins TRBV5-1 to TRBJ2-3, with D perhaps TRBD2 (5 bases). Germline lookup yields CDR1 SGHRS and CDR2 YFSETQ. Trimming took off 0 bases at V and 2 bases at J, with 10 bases between the two ends. The CDR3 spans 15 residues. The CDR3 DNA sequence: TGCGCCAGCAGCTTGGGGGCCGGGATCACAGATACGCAGTATTTT. This translates into CASSLGAGITDTQYF.

The CDR3 protein is CSAALPNSPLHF. In DNA, the CDR3 is TGCAGTGCGGCTTTACCAAATTCACCCCTCCACTTT. The rearrangement joins TRBV20-1 to TRBJ1-6, with D uncertain. The CDR3 length is 12 residues. Per the germline V gene, CDR1 is DFQATT and CDR2 is SNEGSKA (reference sequence). Trimming left V 6 bases short and J 7 bases short, with 10 bases between.

This clonotype was found a few times. This chain's CDR3 is CASFLQGREYGYTF. CDR3 coding DNA: TGTGCCAGCTTCCTGCAGGGGCGCGAGTATGGCTACACCTTC. This rearrangement joins TRBV5-6 to TRBJ1-2, with D tentatively TRBD1 (6 bases). Trimming shortened V by 7 bases and J by 5 bases, and 18 bases separated the two germline ends. This CDR3 is built from 14 residues. From germline, CDR1 is SGHDT and CDR2 YYEEEE. Full variable domain (rest looked up from reference TRBV5-6 and TRBJ1-2): DAGVTQSPTHLIKTRGQQVTLRCSPKSGHDTVSWYQQALGQGPQFIFQYYEEEERQRGNFPDRFSGHQFPNYSSELNVNALLLGDSALYLCASFLQGREYGYTFGSGTRLTVV.

In this sample, this clonotype turned up a few times. The V gene is TRBV15, the J gene TRBJ2-4; D is unclear. The CDR3 is made up of 14 amino acids. V was pared by 0 bases and J by 9 bases, with 12 bases between. The V gene's germline CDR1 is LNHNV and CDR2 YYDKDF (reference sequence). Here the CDR3 reads CATSRESATSIQYF. CDR3 DNA sequence: TGTGCCACCAGCAGAGAGAGCGCGACCAGCATTCAGTACTTC.

This clonotype was counted only a few times. V usage is TRBV12-3 or TRBV12-4 and J usage is TRBJ1-2, with 7 bases matching TRBD1. The V and J ends lost 5 bases and 8 bases, in that order; junction bases with no gene match: 14. The length of the CDR3 is 15 residues. The CDR3, as DNA: TGTGCCAGCAGTCCCCGATCGACAGGGCCAAGGGGCTACACCTTC. Translation: CASSPRSTGPRGYTF.

J is TRBJ1-2 and V is TRBV20-1; D not certain. In germline, CDR1 is DFQATT, CDR2 SNEGSKA (reference sequence). Trimming took 0 bases from V and 11 from J, leaving 16 bases between them. The CDR3 sequence is 13 residues long. CDR3 residues: CSAREIPPILYTF. CDR3 DNA: TGCAGTGCTAGAGAAATTCCACCGATCCTATACACCTTC.

The chain recombines TRBV10-3 with TRBJ1-2; D remains ambiguous. Trimming removed 7 bases at V and 0 bases at J, with 12 bases between. The CDR3 extends over 14 amino acids. The germline V gene has CDR1 ENHRY and CDR2 SYGVKD. In DNA, the CDR3 is TGTGCCATCAAGGCAGGCGATTCTAACTATGGCTACACCTTC. Protein: CAIKAGDSNYGYTF.

This clonotype has only a few counts. The chain links TRBV6-6 to TRBJ2-1, with 13 bases matching TRBD2. The ends lost 8 bases at V and 2 bases at J; junction bases unmatched: 0. The CDR3 loop spans 14 amino acids. Germline lookup yields CDR1 MNHNY and CDR2 SVGAGI (reference sequence). CDR3 sequence reads: CASGLAGAYNEQFF. The CDR3 coding sequence is TGTGCCAGCGGACTAGCGGGGGCCTACAATGAGCAGTTCTTC.

Only a few counts were recorded for this clonotype. The chain carries TRBV10-3 and TRBJ2-7; 9 bases fit TRBD1. Germline values: CDR1 ENHRY, CDR2 SYGVKD. The CDR3 is 15 residues long. V lost 3 bases, J lost 6 bases, and 9 bases stayed unmatched. The CDR3 here is CAISDRDRAASEQYV. CDR3 coding DNA: TGTGCCATCAGTGACCGGGACAGGGCCGCCAGCGAGCAGTACGTC.

This clonotype was seen at least ten times. CDR3 loop: CASGDGNHQAGELFF. CDR3 DNA sequence: TGTGCCAGCGGAGACGGAAATCATCAAGCCGGGGAGCTGTTTTTT. V and J are TRBV6-2 or TRBV6-3 and TRBJ2-2; D remains unclear. The CDR3 loop spans 15 amino acids. Per the germline V gene, CDR1 is MNHEY and CDR2 is SVGEGT. The V gene lost 8 bases and the J gene lost 6 bases, with 19 bases spanning the gap.

The chain is built from TRBV12-3 or TRBV12-4 and TRBJ1-5; D remains ambiguous. V was trimmed by 11 bases and J by 3 bases, leaving 11 bases between them. This CDR3 is 12 amino acids long. For the CDR3, the DNA is TGTGCCGGCGGGGTCTCCAATCAGCCCCAGCATTTT. It codes for CAGGVSNQPQHF.

This chain joins TRBV10-3 and TRBJ2-7, with a weak D call TRBD1 (5 bases). V was cut by 3 bases and J by 4 bases, with 10 bases left in between. The CDR3 extends over 13 amino acids. Germline V gives CDR1 ENHRY, CDR2 SYGVKD. The CDR3 loop reads CAISDPKGYEQYF. The DNA for the CDR3 is TGTGCCATCAGTGACCCGAAGGGGTACGAGCAGTACTTC.

The rearrangement joins TRBV7-2 to TRBJ2-7, with D perhaps TRBD1 (6 bases). Germline CDR1 SGHTA, CDR2 FQGNSA. The germline V and J ends were trimmed by 5 bases and 3 bases, with 11 bases remaining between them. CDR3 length equals 13 residues. CDR3 amino acids: CASSLRQDYEQYF. As DNA, the CDR3 is TGTGCCAGCAGCCTTCGACAGGACTACGAGCAGTACTTC.

This rearrangement joins TRBV4-3 to TRBJ2-1, with D perhaps TRBD2 (5 bases). The CDR3 has 15 amino acids. Trimming removed 1 base from V and 9 bases from J, with 16 bases in between. Germline V gives CDR1 LGHNA, CDR2 YSLEER. The CDR3 DNA follows: TGCGCCAGCAGCCAAGTCGGAGACGGGAAGGGTGAGCAGTTCTTC. Residues: CASSQVGDGKGEQFF.

The table lists this clonotype with a few counts. This rearrangement joins TRBV6-2 or TRBV6-3 to TRBJ1-2; 10 positions match TRBD1. CDR1 is MNHEY and CDR2 is SVGEGT in the germline V gene. V was clipped by 6 bases and J by 7 bases; unmatched bases: 8. CDR3 size: 14 residues. Written as DNA, the CDR3 is TGTGCCAGCAGCGGAGGGACAGGGGTATTTGGCTACACCTTC. It translates to CASSGGTGVFGYTF.

The sample holds a few counts of this clonotype. The V gene is TRBV11-2, the J gene TRBJ2-7; a possible D gene is TRBD1 (5 bases). This CDR3 region has 14 residues. The V end lost 5 bases, the J end lost 3 bases, and 14 bases lay between the germline ends. Germline V lookup: CDR1 SGHAT, CDR2 FQNNGV. The CDR3 is CASSAGFSLYEQYF. CDR3 nucleotides: TGTGCCAGCAGCGCAGGGTTTTCCCTCTACGAGCAGTACTTC.

The V and J genes are TRBV6-5 and TRBJ2-7, with D hard to call. Deletions cut 7 bases from V and 2 bases from J, with 24 bases between. The length of the CDR3 is 17 residues. The germline CDR1 and CDR2 sequences are MNHEY and SVGAGI. The CDR3 DNA sequence: TGTGCCAGCACGGTAATCCGGTCCGGCCAACTAACCTACGAGCAGTACGTC. This translates into CASTVIRSGQLTYEQYV.

This clonotype was counted a few times. The chain joins TRBV5-6 to TRBJ2-2, with D maybe TRBD2 (5 bases). CDR3 size: 12 residues. CDR1 is SGHDT and CDR2 is YYEEEE in the germline V gene. The V end lost 2 bases, the J end lost 8 bases, and 7 bases lay between the germline ends. The CDR3 nucleotides are TGTGCCAGCAGCTTTGGCGGGGGGGAGCTGTTTTTT. Encoded protein: CASSFGGGELFF.

This chain links TRBV7-2 with TRBJ2-5; D is possibly TRBD1 (5 bases). Germline CDR1 SGHTA, CDR2 FQGNSA. The CDR3 is 14 amino acids. V lost 3 bases to trimming and J lost 1 base, with 9 bases between them. Written as DNA, the CDR3 is TGTGCCAGCAGCTTGGACACATTCCAAGAGACCCAGTACTTC. Its translation is CASSLDTFQETQYF.

This clonotype has just a few counts. This chain uses TRBV7-9 with TRBJ2-2, with TRBD2 matching over 8 bases. The CDR3 covers 16 residues. From germline, CDR1 is SEHNR and CDR2 FQNEAQ (reference sequence). V lost 5 bases, J lost 2 bases, and 7 bases stayed unmatched. This CDR3 reads CASSPQRGLNTGELFF. The DNA for the CDR3 is TGTGCCAGCAGCCCTCAGCGGGGGCTAAACACCGGGGAGCTGTTTTTT.